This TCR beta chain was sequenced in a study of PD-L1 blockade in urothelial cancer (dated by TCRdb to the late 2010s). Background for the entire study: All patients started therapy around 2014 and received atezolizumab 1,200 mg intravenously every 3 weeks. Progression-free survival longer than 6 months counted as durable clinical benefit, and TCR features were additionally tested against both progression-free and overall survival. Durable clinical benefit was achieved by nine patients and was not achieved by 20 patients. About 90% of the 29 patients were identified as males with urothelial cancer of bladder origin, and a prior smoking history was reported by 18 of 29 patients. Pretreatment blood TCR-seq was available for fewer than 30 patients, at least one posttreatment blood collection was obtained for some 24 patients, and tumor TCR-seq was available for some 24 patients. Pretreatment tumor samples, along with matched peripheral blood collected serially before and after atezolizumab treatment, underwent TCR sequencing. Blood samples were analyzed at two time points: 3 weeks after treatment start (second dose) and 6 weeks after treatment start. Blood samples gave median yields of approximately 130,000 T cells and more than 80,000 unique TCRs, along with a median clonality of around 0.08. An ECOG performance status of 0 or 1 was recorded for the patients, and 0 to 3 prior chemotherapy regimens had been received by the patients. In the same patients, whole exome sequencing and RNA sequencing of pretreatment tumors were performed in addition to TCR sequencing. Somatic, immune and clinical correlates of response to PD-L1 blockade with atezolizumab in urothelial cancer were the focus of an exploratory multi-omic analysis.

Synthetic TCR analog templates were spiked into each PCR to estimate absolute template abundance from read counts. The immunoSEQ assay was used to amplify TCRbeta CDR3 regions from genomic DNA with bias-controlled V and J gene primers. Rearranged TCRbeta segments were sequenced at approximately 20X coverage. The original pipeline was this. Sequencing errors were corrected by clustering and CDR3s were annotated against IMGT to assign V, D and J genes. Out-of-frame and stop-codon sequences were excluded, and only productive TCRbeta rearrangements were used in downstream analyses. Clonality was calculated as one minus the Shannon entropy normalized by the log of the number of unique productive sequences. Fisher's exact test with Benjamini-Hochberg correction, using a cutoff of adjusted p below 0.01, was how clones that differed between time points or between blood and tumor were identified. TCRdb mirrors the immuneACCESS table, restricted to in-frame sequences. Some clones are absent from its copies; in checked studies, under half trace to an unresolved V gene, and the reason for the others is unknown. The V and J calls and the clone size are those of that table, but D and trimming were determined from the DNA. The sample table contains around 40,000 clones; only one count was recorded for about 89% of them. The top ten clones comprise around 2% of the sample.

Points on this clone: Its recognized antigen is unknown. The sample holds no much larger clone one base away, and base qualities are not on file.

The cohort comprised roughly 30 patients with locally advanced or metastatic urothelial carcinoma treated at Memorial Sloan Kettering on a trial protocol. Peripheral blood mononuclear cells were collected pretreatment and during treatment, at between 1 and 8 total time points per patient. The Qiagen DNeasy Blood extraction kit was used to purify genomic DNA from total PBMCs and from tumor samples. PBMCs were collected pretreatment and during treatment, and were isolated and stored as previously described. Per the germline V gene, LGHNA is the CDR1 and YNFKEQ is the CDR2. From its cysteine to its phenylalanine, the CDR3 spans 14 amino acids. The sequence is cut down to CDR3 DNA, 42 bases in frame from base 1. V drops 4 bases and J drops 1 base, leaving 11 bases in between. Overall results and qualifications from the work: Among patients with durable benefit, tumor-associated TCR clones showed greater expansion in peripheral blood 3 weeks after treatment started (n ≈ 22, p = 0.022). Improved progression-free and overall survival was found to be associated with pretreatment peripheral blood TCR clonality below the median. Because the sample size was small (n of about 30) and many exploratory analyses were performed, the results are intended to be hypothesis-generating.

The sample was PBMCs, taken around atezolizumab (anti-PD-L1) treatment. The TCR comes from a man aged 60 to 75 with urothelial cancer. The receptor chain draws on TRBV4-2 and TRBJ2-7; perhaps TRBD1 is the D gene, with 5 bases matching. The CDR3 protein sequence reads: CASSPQAGSYEQYF. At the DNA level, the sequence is TGTGCCAGCAGCCCACAGGCAGGATCCTACGAGCAGTACTTC.